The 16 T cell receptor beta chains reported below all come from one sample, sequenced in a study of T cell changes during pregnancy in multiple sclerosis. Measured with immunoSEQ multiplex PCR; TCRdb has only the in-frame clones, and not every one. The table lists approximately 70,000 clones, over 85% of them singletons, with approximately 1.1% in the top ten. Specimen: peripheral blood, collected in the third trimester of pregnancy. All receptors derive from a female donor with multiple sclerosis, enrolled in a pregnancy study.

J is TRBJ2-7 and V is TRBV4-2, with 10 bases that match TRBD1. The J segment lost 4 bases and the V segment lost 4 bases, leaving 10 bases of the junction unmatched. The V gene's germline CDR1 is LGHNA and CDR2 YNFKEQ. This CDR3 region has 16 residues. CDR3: CASSLGLGTGVYEQYF. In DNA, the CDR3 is TGTGCCAGCAGCCTGGGCCTTGGGACAGGGGTATACGAGCAGTACTTC.

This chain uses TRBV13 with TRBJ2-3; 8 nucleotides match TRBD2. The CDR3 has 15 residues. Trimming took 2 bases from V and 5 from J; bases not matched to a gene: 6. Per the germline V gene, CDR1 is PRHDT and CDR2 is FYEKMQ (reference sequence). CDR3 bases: TGTGCCAGCAGCTTAAGAAGCGGGAGTGGAGATACGCAGTATTTT. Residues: CASSLRSGSGDTQYF.

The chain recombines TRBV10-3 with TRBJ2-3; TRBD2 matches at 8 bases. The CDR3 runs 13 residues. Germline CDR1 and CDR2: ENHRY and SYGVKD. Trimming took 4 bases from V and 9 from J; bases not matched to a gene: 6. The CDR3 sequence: CAISAGGRGTQYF. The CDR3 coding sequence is TGTGCCATCAGTGCGGGAGGGAGAGGGACGCAGTATTTT.

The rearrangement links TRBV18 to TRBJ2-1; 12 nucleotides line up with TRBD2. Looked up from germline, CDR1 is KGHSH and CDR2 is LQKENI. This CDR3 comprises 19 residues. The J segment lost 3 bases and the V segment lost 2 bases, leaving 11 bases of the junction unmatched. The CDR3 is CASSPLGLAGLTDYNEQFF. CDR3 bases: TGTGCCAGCTCACCATTAGGACTAGCGGGACTTACCGACTACAATGAGCAGTTCTTC.

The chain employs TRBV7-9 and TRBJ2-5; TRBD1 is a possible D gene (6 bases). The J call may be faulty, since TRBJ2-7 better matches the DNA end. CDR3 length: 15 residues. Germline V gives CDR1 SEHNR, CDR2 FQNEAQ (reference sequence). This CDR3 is CASSLARQGLYEQYF. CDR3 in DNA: TGTGCCAGCAGCTTAGCGCGGCAGGGGCTTTACGAGCAGTACTTC.

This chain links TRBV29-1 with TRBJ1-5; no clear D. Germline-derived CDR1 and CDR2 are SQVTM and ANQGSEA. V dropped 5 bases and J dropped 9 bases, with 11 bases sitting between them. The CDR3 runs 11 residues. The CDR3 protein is CSVSTEGPQHF. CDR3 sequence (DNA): TGCAGCGTTTCCACCGAGGGGCCCCAGCATTTT.

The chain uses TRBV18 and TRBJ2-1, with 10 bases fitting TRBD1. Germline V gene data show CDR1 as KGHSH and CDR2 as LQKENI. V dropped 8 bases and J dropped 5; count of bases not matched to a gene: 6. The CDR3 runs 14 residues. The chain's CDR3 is CASAGTGAHNEQFF. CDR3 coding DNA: TGTGCCAGCGCCGGGACAGGGGCACACAATGAGCAGTTCTTC.

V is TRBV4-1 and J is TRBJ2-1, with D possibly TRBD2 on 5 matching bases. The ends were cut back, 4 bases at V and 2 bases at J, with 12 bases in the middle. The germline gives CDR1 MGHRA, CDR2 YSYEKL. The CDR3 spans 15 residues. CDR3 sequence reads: CASSPWSGTYNEQFF. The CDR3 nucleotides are TGCGCCAGCAGCCCATGGAGCGGTACCTACAATGAGCAGTTCTTC.

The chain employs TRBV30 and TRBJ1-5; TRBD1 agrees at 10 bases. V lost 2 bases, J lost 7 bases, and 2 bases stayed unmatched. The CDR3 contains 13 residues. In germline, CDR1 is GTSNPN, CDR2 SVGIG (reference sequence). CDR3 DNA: TGTGCCTGGAGTAGACAGGGGGCCCAGCCCCAGCATTTT. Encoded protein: CAWSRQGAQPQHF.

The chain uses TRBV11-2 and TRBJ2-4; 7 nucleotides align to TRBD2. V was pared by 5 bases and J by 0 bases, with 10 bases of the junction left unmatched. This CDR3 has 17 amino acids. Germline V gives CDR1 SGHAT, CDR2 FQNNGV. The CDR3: CASSRRGAGLAKNIQYF. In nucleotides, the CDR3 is TGTGCCAGCAGCCGCCGGGGAGCGGGACTAGCCAAAAACATTCAGTACTTC.

Here the CDR3 reads CASSATGMDGYTF. CDR3 nucleotides: TGTGCCAGCAGCGCCACAGGGATGGATGGCTACACCTTC. The V and J genes are TRBV7-9 and TRBJ1-2; the D gene is possibly TRBD1 (6 bases). V lost 5 bases and J lost 6, with 13 bases in between. The CDR3 spans 13 residues. The germline V gene has CDR1 SEHNR and CDR2 FQNEAQ (reference sequence).

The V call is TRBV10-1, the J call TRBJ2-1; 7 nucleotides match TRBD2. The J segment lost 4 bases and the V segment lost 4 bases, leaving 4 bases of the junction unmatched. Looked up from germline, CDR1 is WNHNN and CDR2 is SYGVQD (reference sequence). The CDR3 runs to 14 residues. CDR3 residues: CASSASGQYNEQFF. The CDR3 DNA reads TGCGCCAGCAGTGCTAGCGGTCAATACAATGAGCAGTTCTTC.

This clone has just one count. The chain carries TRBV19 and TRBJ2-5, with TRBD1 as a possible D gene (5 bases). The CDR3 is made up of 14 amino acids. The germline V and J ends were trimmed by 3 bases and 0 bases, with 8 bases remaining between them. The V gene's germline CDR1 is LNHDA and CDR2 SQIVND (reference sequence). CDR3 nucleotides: TGTGCCAGTAGTATTCTGACAGACCAAGAGACCCAGTACTTC. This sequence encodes CASSILTDQETQYF. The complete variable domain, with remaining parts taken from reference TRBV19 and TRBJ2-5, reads DGGITQSPKYLFRKEGQNVTLSCEQNLNHDAMYWYRQDPGQGLRLIYYSQIVNDFQKGDIAEGYSVSREKKESFPLTVTSAQKNPTAFYLCASSILTDQETQYFGPGTRLLVL.

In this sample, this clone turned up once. The CDR3 protein is CASMTGGPTYEQYF. As DNA, the CDR3 is TGTGCCAGCATGACAGGGGGACCCACCTACGAGCAGTACTTC. The gene calls are TRBV6-1 and TRBJ2-7; 9 nucleotides line up with TRBD1. Per the germline V gene, CDR1 is MNHNS and CDR2 is SASEGT. Trimming at V came to 7 bases and at J to 2 bases, leaving 6 bases not matched to a gene. This CDR3 has 14 residues.

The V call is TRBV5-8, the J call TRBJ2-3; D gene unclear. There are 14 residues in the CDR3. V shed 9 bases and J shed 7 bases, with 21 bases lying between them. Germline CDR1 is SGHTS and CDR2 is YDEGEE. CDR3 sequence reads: CATRTASPIHTQYF. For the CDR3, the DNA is TGTGCCACCCGAACAGCCTCCCCCATACATACGCAGTATTTT.

The DNA for the CDR3 is TGTGCCAGTAGTCGGGGGACAAAACTAGCGGGAGAGCGATACGAGCAGTACTTC. This translates into CASSRGTKLAGERYEQYF. The rearrangement links TRBV19 to TRBJ2-7; TRBD2 matches 11 bases. The germline V gene has CDR1 LNHDA and CDR2 SQIVND (reference sequence). The CDR3 covers 18 residues. J gave up 4 bases and V 5 bases, and 16 bases lay outside the gene matches.